The 18 T cell receptor beta chains below all came from one sample that was sequenced in a study of breast tumors, draining lymph nodes, adjacent tissues. Breast cancer patients provided tissue from their axillary draining lymph nodes. MiXCR, run by TCRdb on the multiplex PCR reads, gives a single entry per CDR3 protein. The table lists about 110,000 distinct CDR3 sequences, around 30% of them singletons, with around 6% in the top ten. Sample: axillary lymph node tissue. Receptors originate from a female donor with breast cancer. Some clones in this sample may be carry-over from other donors' samples.

This clonotype was picked up many times. The V gene is TRBV12-3 or TRBV12-4, the J gene TRBJ1-2; D is undetermined. The CDR3 contains 13 residues. The ends were cut back, 1 base at V and 7 bases at J, with 10 bases in the middle. The CDR3 loop is CASSLVLHCGYTF. DNA of the CDR3: TGTGCCAGCAGTTTAGTCCTCCACTGTGGCTACACCTTC.

This clonotype appeared many times. This may come from a read error, since a much larger clone is one base off. The chain is built from TRBV14 and TRBJ1-6; TRBD1 might be the D (5 bases). Germline V lookup: CDR1 SGHDN, CDR2 FVKESK. This CDR3 has 15 amino acids. CDR3 loop: CASSQVKGRRSPPHF. The CDR3 bases are TGTGCCAGCAGCCAAGTCAAGGGGCGCCGGTCACCCCCCCACTTT. The whole variable domain, filled in from reference TRBV14 and TRBJ1-6, reads EAGVTQFPSHSVIEKGQTVTLRCDPISGHDNLYWYRRVMGKEIKFLLHFVKESKQDESGMPNNRFLAERTGGTYSTLKVQPAELEDSGVYFCASSQVKGRRSPPHFGNGTRLTVT.

This clonotype was counted a few times. Possible read error: a much larger clone is one base away. The chain recombines TRBV6-5 with TRBJ1-3, with D perhaps matching TRBD1 (6 bases). The CDR3 length is 16 residues. Per germline, CDR1 MNHEY and CDR2 SVGAGI. CDR3 bases: TGTGCCAGCAGTCACTCGACAGGTAGCTCTGGAAACACCATATATTTT. Its translation: CASSHSTGSSGNTIYF.

The chain carries TRBV29-1 and TRBJ1-4; D is possibly TRBD1 (5 bases). The germline V gene encodes CDR1 SQVTM and CDR2 ANQGSEA. CDR3 length equals 8 residues. CDR3 nucleotide sequence: TGCAGACCGGGGGAACTGTTTTTT. This translates into CRPGELFF.

This clonotype appeared many times. The V call is TRBV5-1, the J call TRBJ2-5; D might be TRBD1 (6 bases). The CDR3 covers 16 residues. The germline gives CDR1 SGHRS, CDR2 YFSETQ. With 4 bases removed from V and 1 base from J, the gap between germline ends came to 17 bases. In nucleotides, the CDR3 is TGCGCCAGCAGCGTTGGATCTTCCAGGGGCCAAGAGACCCAGTACTTC. As protein: CASSVGSSRGQETQYF.

Comments on this clonotype: A read error may be the cause here, since a much bigger clone is one base away. The chain recombines TRBV14 with TRBJ1-2; 9 bases fit TRBD1. The CDR3 is 15 residues long. The V gene's germline CDR1 is SGHDN and CDR2 FVKESK. The CDR3 nucleotides are TGTGCCAGCAGCCTACCGGGACAGGGAGTCAGTGGCTCCACCTTC. Protein: CASSLPGQGVSGSTF. The whole variable domain, filled in from reference TRBV14 and TRBJ1-2, reads EAGVTQFPSHSVIEKGQTVTLRCDPISGHDNLYWYRRVMGKEIKFLLHFVKESKQDESGMPNNRFLAERTGGTYSTLKVQPAELEDSGVYFCASSLPGQGVSGSTFGSGTRLTVV.

This clonotype was seen at least ten times. A junction end diverges from the germline sequence, so it may reflect a read error. The J gene is TRBJ2-2, the V gene TRBV20-1; 9 bases are a match to TRBD2. In germline, CDR1 is DFQATT, CDR2 SNEGSKA (reference sequence). The CDR3 covers 14 residues. In nucleotides, the CDR3 is TGCAGTGCTAGTGGACTAGCGAACACTGGGGAGCTGTTTTTT. As protein: CSASGLANTGELFF.

This clonotype came up many times. This rearrangement joins TRBV11-3 to TRBJ2-2, with D possibly being TRBD2 (6 bases). Germline lookup yields CDR1 SGHNT and CDR2 YENEEA. The CDR3 has 15 residues. V dropped 3 bases and J dropped 4 bases, with 12 bases sitting between them. CDR3 loop: CASSLGGTTTGELFF. DNA of the CDR3: TGTGCCAGCAGCTTGGGGGGAACGACCACCGGGGAGCTGTTTTTT.

V usage is TRBV20-1 and J usage is TRBJ2-4; D gene unclear. The CDR3 is 16 amino acids. V was shortened by 2 bases and J by 0 bases, with 14 bases between the two germline ends. The V gene's germline CDR1 is DFQATT and CDR2 SNEGSKA (reference sequence). In DNA, the CDR3 is TGCAGTGCTAGATCCCCCCTGGTAGTAGCCAAAAACATTCAGTACTTC. Translating gives CSARSPLVVAKNIQYF.

At least ten counts were recorded for this clonotype. The chain links TRBV4-3 to TRBJ2-5, with a possible D match to TRBD2 (7 bases). Germline assignment: CDR1 LGHNA and CDR2 YSLEER. Trimming cost V 4 bases and J 2 bases, with 23 bases left between them. The CDR3 runs 18 residues. CDR3 bases: TGCGCCAGCAGCCCAGATTTATATGGGGGGGGCCAACAAGAGACCCAGTACTTC. Protein: CASSPDLYGGGQQETQYF.

The sample holds many counts of this clonotype. The V gene is TRBV19, the J gene TRBJ1-2; D is ambiguous. This CDR3 comprises 15 residues. Trimming took off 7 bases at V and 8 bases at J, with 23 bases between the two ends. CDR1 is LNHDA, CDR2 SQIVND, per germline (reference sequence). The CDR3 DNA reads TGTGCCAGTAATCCCCCTGGGCTCCCTGCTGGGGGCTACACCTTC. This encodes CASNPPGLPAGGYTF.

The table lists this clonotype with many counts. A clone one base away is much larger, so this may be a read error. This chain connects TRBV20-1 to TRBJ2-5, with 8 bases identical to TRBD1. The CDR3 consists of 12 residues. Germline assignment: CDR1 DFQATT and CDR2 SNEGSKA (reference sequence). CDR3 protein: CSAQDRAETPYF. The DNA for the CDR3 is TGCAGTGCCCAGGACAGGGCCGAGACCCCGTACTTC.

Ten or more counts support this clonotype. The chain uses TRBV5-1 and TRBJ2-1; D is tentatively TRBD1 or TRBD2 (6 bases each). Between the trimmed V and J ends, which lost 0 bases and 4 bases, there was a span of 14 bases. The CDR3 length is 16 residues. Germline CDR1 is SGHRS and CDR2 is YFSETQ. The DNA for the CDR3 is TGCGCCAGCAGCTTGGATGGGGGGCCCTCATACAATGAGCAGTTCTTC. Translated: CASSLDGGPSYNEQFF.

The table lists this clonotype with many counts. The chain recombines TRBV20-1 with TRBJ1-2, with D unclear. The germline CDR1 and CDR2 sequences are DFQATT and SNEGSKA (reference sequence). Trimming removed 2 bases at V and 0 bases at J, with 10 bases between. CDR3 length: 14 residues. CDR3 bases: TGCAGTGCTAGATCAATCAACGCTAACTATGGCTACACCTTC. This translates into CSARSINANYGYTF.

In this sample, this clonotype turned up many times. The chain employs TRBV7-6 and TRBJ1-4, with 8 bases fitting TRBD1. The V segment lost 2 bases and the J segment 7 bases; nucleotides outside the gene matches: 6. The CDR3 contains 15 residues. CDR1 and CDR2 from the germline V gene are SGHVS and FNYEAQ. The CDR3 sequence is CASSLQDRVAEKLFF. In DNA form, the CDR3 reads TGTGCCAGCAGCTTACAGGACAGGGTTGCTGAAAAACTGTTTTTT.

This clonotype was observed at least ten times. The V gene is TRBV4-3, the J gene TRBJ2-2, with TRBD1 matching 9 bases. The CDR3 contains 18 residues. Germline V gene lookup returns CDR1 LGHNA and CDR2 YSLEER. V lost 3 bases to trimming and J lost 6 bases; unmatched junction nucleotides: 14. Here the CDR3 reads CASSQDYYRGQVAGELFF. The CDR3 nucleotides are TGCGCCAGCAGCCAGGACTACTACAGGGGGCAGGTGGCCGGGGAGCTGTTTTTT.

This clonotype has a count of ten or more. The chain links TRBV9 to TRBJ2-7, with 12 bases lining up with TRBD2. The V gene end was trimmed by 2 bases and the J gene end by 4 bases; junction bases not matched to a gene: 7. Germline CDR1 and CDR2: SGDLS and YYNGEE. This CDR3 contains 16 residues. The CDR3 nucleotides are TGTGCCAGCAGCGTCTTAGGACTAGCGGGGATGTACGAGCAGTACTTC. Residues: CASSVLGLAGMYEQYF.

This chain connects TRBV12-5 to TRBJ2-1; 15 bases agree with TRBD2. The CDR3 loop spans 18 amino acids. Germline V CDR1 and CDR2: LGHNT, FRNRAP. The CDR3 sequence is CASSLTGLAGGNYNEQFF. The CDR3 DNA is TGTGCCAGCAGTCTCACGGGACTAGCGGGAGGAAACTACAATGAGCAGTTCTTC.